The 9 T cell receptor beta chains given below trace back to one sample, sequenced in a study of CD8 T cells in Susac syndrome. The RNA input was roughly 0.45 to 1 ug, and it was reverse transcribed with random hexamers. TCRdb ran MiXCR on the immunoSEQ multiplex PCR reads and lists one entry per CDR3 protein. Here the sample spans 120,000 or so distinct CDR3 sequences, over 90% being singletons. The sequencing input was CD8+ T cells from PBMCs. Receptors originate from a human donor with Susac syndrome.

The chain links TRBV5-4 to TRBJ2-7, with unresolved D. The CDR3 extends over 13 amino acids. The germline gives CDR1 SGHNT, CDR2 YYREEE (reference sequence). V lost 4 bases to trimming and J lost 2 bases, with 10 bases between them. In DNA form, the CDR3 reads TGTGCCAGCAGCGTGGACGGTCCCTACGAGCAGTACTTC. It is translated as CASSVDGPYEQYF.

The rearrangement uses TRBV13 and TRBJ2-1; tentatively, D is TRBD1 or TRBD2 (6 bases each). Trimming took 6 bases from V and 3 from J, leaving 12 bases between them. Germline CDR1 reads PRHDT; CDR2 reads FYEKMQ (reference sequence). This CDR3 contains 14 residues. The CDR3 DNA follows: TGTGCCAGCAGACCCAGGGGAGGCTACAATGAGCAGTTCTTC. Protein: CASRPRGGYNEQFF.

The chain uses TRBV5-6 and TRBJ2-3; 8 nucleotides agree with TRBD2. With V trimmed by 0 bases and J by 0 bases, 9 bases remained unmatched. This CDR3 region has 18 residues. Germline V CDR1 and CDR2: SGHDT, YYEEEE. Here the CDR3 reads CASSLASGGETSTDTQYF. CDR3 DNA sequence: TGTGCCAGCAGCTTGGCGAGCGGGGGAGAAACTAGCACAGATACGCAGTATTTT.

This chain uses TRBV25-1 with TRBJ2-7; 7 bases match TRBD2. Germline V gives CDR1 MGHDK, CDR2 SYGVNS. Unmatched junction bases numbered 3, after V lost 4 bases and J lost 3 bases. The CDR3 is 13 residues long. CDR3 nucleotides: TGTGCCAGCAGTGGGGGGGGTGACTACGAGCAGTACTTC. This translates into CASSGGGDYEQYF.

The gene calls are TRBV6-6 and TRBJ1-2, with D tentatively TRBD1 (6 bases). The CDR3 length is 12 residues. The germline gives CDR1 MNHNY, CDR2 SVGAGI (reference sequence). Trimming stripped 8 bases from V and 6 bases from J, with 13 bases between. As DNA, the CDR3 is TGTGCCAGCCTCACAGGGTTTGATGGCTACACCTTC. As protein: CASLTGFDGYTF.

The chain has TRBV20-1 and TRBJ1-2, with TRBD1 as a possible D gene (6 bases). CDR1 is DFQATT, CDR2 SNEGSKA, per germline (reference sequence). The CDR3 loop spans 13 amino acids. Trimming removed 0 bases from V and 8 bases from J, with 13 bases in between. The CDR3 coding sequence is TGCAGTGCTAGAGAGACAGGATTTTTCGGCTACACCTTC. Its translation is CSARETGFFGYTF.

The rearrangement links TRBV7-9 to TRBJ1-6, with D hard to call. The CDR3 totals 12 residues. Germline V gives CDR1 SEHNR, CDR2 FQNEAQ (reference sequence). Trimming left V 2 bases short and J 6 bases short, with 2 bases between. The CDR3 region has the DNA TGTGCCAGCAGCTTAATTAATTCACCCCTCCACTTT. As protein: CASSLINSPLHF.

The V gene is TRBV20-1, the J gene TRBJ2-5; 14 bases are a match to TRBD2. Germline loops: CDR1 DFQATT, CDR2 SNEGSKA (reference sequence). This CDR3 comprises 21 residues. V was clipped by 6 bases and J by 2 bases; unmatched bases: 23. The CDR3 nucleotides read TGCAGTGCGAATACCATCCCTTCGACTAGCGGGGGGGCTGTATGGCAAGAGACCCAGTACTTC. The encoded protein is CSANTIPSTSGGAVWQETQYF.

This chain links TRBV4-3 with TRBJ2-3, with D tentatively TRBD2 (5 bases). Per germline, CDR1 LGHNA and CDR2 YSLEER. V was trimmed by 0 bases and J by 4 bases, leaving 17 bases between them. This CDR3 has 17 amino acids. This CDR3 reads CASSQDIGFSAADTQYF. CDR3 coding DNA: TGCGCCAGCAGCCAAGATATTGGCTTCTCAGCGGCAGATACGCAGTATTTT.